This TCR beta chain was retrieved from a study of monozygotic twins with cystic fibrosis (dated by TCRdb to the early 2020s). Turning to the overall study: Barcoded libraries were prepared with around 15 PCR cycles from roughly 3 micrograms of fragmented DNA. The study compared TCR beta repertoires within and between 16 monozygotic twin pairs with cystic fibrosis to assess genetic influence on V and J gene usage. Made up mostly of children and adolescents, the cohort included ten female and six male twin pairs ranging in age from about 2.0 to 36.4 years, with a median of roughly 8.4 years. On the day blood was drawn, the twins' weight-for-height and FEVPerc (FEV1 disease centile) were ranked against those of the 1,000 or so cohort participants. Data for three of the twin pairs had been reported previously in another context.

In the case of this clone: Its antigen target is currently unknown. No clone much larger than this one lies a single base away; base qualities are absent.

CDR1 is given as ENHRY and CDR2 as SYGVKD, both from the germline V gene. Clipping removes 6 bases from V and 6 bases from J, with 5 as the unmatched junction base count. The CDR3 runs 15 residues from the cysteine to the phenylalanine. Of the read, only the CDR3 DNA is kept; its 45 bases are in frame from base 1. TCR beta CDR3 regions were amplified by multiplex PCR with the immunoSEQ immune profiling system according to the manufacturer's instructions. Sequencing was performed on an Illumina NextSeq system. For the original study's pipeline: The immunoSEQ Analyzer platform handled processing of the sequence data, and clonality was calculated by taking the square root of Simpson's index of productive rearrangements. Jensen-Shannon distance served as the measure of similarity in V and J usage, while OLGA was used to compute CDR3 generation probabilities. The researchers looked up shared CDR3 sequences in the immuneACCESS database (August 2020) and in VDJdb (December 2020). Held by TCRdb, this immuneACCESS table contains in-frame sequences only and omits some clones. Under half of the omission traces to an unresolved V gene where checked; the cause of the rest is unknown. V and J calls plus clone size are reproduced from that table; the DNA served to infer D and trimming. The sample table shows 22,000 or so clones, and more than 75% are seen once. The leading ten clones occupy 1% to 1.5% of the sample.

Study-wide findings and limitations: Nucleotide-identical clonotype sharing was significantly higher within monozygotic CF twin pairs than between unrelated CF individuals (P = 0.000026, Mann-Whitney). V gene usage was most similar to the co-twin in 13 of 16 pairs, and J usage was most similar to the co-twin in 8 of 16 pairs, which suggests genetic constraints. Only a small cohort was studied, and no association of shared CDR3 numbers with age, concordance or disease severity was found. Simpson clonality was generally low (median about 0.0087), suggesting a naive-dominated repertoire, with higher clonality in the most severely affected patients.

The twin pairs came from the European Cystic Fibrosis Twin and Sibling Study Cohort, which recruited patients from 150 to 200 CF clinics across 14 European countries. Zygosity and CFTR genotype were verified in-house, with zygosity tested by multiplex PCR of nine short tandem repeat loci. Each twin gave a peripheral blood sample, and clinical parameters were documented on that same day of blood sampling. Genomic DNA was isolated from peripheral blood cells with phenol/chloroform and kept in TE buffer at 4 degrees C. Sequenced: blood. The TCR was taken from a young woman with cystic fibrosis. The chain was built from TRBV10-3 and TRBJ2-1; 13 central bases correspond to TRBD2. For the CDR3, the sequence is CAIRGGTSGTNEQFF. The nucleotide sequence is TGTGCCATCAGGGGAGGGACTAGCGGGACCAATGAGCAGTTCTTC.